This TCR beta chain comes out of a study of blood T cell repertoires in COVID-19. Study-wide background: The United States, Italy and Spain provided the acute and convalescent COVID-19 samples. T cells, B-cell-depleted T cells, or PBMCs provided the cDNA or gDNA that served as material.

Under the authors' procedure: Nucleated cell counts were estimated from reference gene primer amplification. Sequencing used immunoSEQ multiplex PCR; TCRdb keeps in-frame clones, though not all of them. V, J and clone size reflect that table, while D and trimming were determined from the DNA. The sample holds about 140,000 clones, about four fifths seen once. The clonotype comes from a woman in her sixties or seventies with acute or convalescent COVID-19. What was sequenced was peripheral blood.

CDR3 coding DNA: TGTGCCATCAGCTCGACAGTGTCCGATTCACCCCTCCACTTT. Its protein product is CAISSTVSDSPLHF. J is TRBJ1-6 and V is TRBV10-3; possible D gene TRBD1, 5 bases. Germline loops: CDR1 ENHRY, CDR2 SYGVKD. The V end was cut by 6 bases, the J end by 8 bases, with 14 bases between. The CDR3 loop spans 14 amino acids.